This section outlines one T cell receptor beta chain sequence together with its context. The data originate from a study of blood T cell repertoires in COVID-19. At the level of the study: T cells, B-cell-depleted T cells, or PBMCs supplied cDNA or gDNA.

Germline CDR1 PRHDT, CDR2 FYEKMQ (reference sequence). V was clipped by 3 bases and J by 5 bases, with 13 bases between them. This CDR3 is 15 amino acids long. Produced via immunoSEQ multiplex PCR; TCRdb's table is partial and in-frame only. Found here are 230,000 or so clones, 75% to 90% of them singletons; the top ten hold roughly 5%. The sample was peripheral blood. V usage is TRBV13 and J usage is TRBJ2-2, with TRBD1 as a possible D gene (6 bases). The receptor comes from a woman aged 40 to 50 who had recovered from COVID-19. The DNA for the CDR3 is TGTGCCAGCAGCTTCAGGGGTAAGGGGACCGGGGAGCTGTTTTTT. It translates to CASSFRGKGTGELFF. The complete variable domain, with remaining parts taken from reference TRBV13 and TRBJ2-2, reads AAGVIQSPRHLIKEKRETATLKCYPIPRHDTVYWYQQGPGQDPQFLISFYEKMQSDKGSIPDRFSAQQFSDYHSELNMSSLELGDSALYFCASSFRGKGTGELFFGEGSRLTVL.